Below, 30 T cell receptor beta chains from the same sample are listed, as sequenced in a study of OX40 agonist ivuxolimab in advanced cancers. Libraries were constructed by the immunoSEQ multiplex PCR assay. Entries here come from immuneACCESS through TCRdb and include only in-frame sequences with V and J called. Some clones fail to appear in such tables; in the studies checked, an unresolved V gene covers under half of the shortfall, and the cause of the remainder is unknown. The sample contains 55,000 to 85,000 clones, about nine tenths of them found a single time. Of the sample, around 2.8% is held by the ten largest clones. The sequences come from CD4+ or CD8+ T cells sorted from blood, collected in a trial of the OX40 agonist ivuxolimab. These receptor sequences come from an adult with an advanced solid tumor such as melanoma, head and neck, liver or kidney cancer.

The chain couples TRBV7-2 to TRBJ2-3; D unresolved. The length of the CDR3 is 11 residues. Trimming left V 8 bases short and J 3 bases short, with 6 bases between. Per the germline V gene, CDR1 is SGHTA and CDR2 is FQGNSA. This CDR3 is CASGFTDTQYF. The CDR3, as DNA: TGTGCCAGCGGGTTTACAGATACGCAGTATTTT.

This clone has only one observation. CDR3 sequence (DNA): TGTGCCAGCAGCTGGGGGAGCACCAACTATGGCTACACCTTC. Its translation is CASSWGSTNYGYTF. The rearrangement uses TRBV5-4 and TRBJ1-2; D is possibly TRBD1 (5 bases). This CDR3 is 14 amino acids long. V was trimmed by 3 bases and J by 2 bases, leaving 11 bases between them. The V gene's germline CDR1 is SGHNT and CDR2 YYREEE (reference sequence).

As to this clone: Other DNA sequences in the sample encode the same CDR3. The CDR3 nucleotides read TGTGCCAGCAGTTTAGGGCAGAACTATGGCTACACCTTC. Translated, it gives CASSLGQNYGYTF. The chain carries TRBV28 and TRBJ1-2; no clear D. The CDR3 sequence is 13 residues long. Trimming stripped 2 bases from V and 2 bases from J, with 6 bases between. Looked up from germline, CDR1 is MDHEN and CDR2 is SYDVKM.

The V gene is TRBV7-2, the J gene TRBJ1-6, with D possibly being TRBD1 (5 bases). This CDR3 is built from 16 residues. Between the trimmed V and J ends, which lost 1 base and 0 bases, there was a span of 7 bases. Germline CDR1 reads SGHTA; CDR2 reads FQGNSA. In DNA, the CDR3 is TGTGCCAGCAGCTTAGGGACAAGCTCCTATAATTCACCCCTCCACTTT. Its translation is CASSLGTSSYNSPLHF.

The J gene is TRBJ2-1, the V gene TRBV11-2, with TRBD1 matching over 7 bases. Germline CDR1 is SGHAT and CDR2 is FQNNGV. The CDR3 consists of 14 residues. After removal of 1 base from V and 6 bases from J, the junction contained 3 bases not matched to a gene. CDR3 coding DNA: TGTGCCAGCAGCTTAGCGACAGGGAGCAATGAGCAGTTCTTC. Translating gives CASSLATGSNEQFF. Using reference TRBV11-2 and TRBJ2-1 for the parts outside the CDR3, the full variable domain is EAGVAQSPRYKIIEKRQSVAFWCNPISGHATLYWYQQILGQGPKLLIQFQNNGVVDDSQLPKDRFSAERLKGVDSTLKIQPAKLEDSAVYLCASSLATGSNEQFFGPGTRLTVL.

The chain has TRBV6-1 and TRBJ2-5; D is perhaps TRBD1 or TRBD2 (5 bases each). The CDR3 runs 14 residues. CDR1 MNHNS and CDR2 SASEGT come from the germline V gene. V was clipped by 3 bases and J by 2 bases, with 10 bases between them. The CDR3 DNA reads as TGTGCCAGCAGTGAGGGACCGTTACAAGAGACCCAGTACTTC. It codes for CASSEGPLQETQYF.

The chain has TRBV6-5 and TRBJ1-5; 11 nucleotides align to TRBD1. The CDR3 totals 15 residues. The V gene's germline CDR1 is MNHEY and CDR2 SVGAGI. J lost 6 bases, V lost 6 bases, and 7 bases had no gene match. The CDR3 DNA reads as TGTGCCAGCAGCGGAGGGACAGGGGGTACTCAGCCCCAGCATTTT. Protein sequence: CASSGGTGGTQPQHF.

The V gene is TRBV9, the J gene TRBJ2-3; TRBD1 aligns across 9 bases. Germline V gives CDR1 SGDLS, CDR2 YYNGEE. J was trimmed by 6 bases and V by 3 bases; bases with no gene match: 8. This CDR3 spans 15 amino acids. CDR3 residues: CASSAGTGGGDTQYF. The CDR3 bases are TGTGCCAGCAGCGCCGGAACAGGGGGCGGGGATACGCAGTATTTT.

This clone was observed once. The J gene is TRBJ1-5, the V gene TRBV6-1; 10 bases are shared with TRBD1. The CDR3 length is 15 residues. Germline CDR1 and CDR2: MNHNS and SASEGT. V trimming: 5 bases; J trimming: 6 bases; junction bases outside the gene matches: 7. The CDR3 protein is CASSLDRGAGQPQHF. The DNA for the CDR3 is TGTGCCAGCAGTTTGGACAGGGGGGCCGGTCAGCCCCAGCATTTT.

The V and J genes are TRBV2 and TRBJ2-2; D may match TRBD1 or TRBD2 (5 bases each). CDR3 length equals 16 residues. Trimming cost V 2 bases and J 7 bases, with 17 bases left between them. Germline CDR1 and CDR2: SNHLY and FYNNEI. CDR3 DNA sequence: TGTGCCAGCAGTGAACAGGGCGGGTTAACAGTCGGGGAGCTGTTTTTT. It translates to CASSEQGGLTVGELFF.

The chain couples TRBV19 to TRBJ2-2, with D unclear. Per germline, CDR1 LNHDA and CDR2 SQIVND (reference sequence). The CDR3 sequence is 12 residues long. Trimming took off 7 bases at V and 6 bases at J, with 9 bases between the two ends. This CDR3 reads CASTPSAGELFF. The DNA of the CDR3 is TGTGCCAGTACTCCGAGCGCCGGGGAGCTGTTTTTT.

Only a few counts were recorded for this clone. The chain carries TRBV7-2 and TRBJ2-4; D perhaps matches TRBD2 (6 bases). Trimming left V 5 bases short and J 0 bases short, with 14 bases between. This CDR3 comprises 16 residues. Germline CDR1 reads SGHTA; CDR2 reads FQGNSA. The CDR3 DNA sequence: TGTGCCAGCAGCCCCGGGACTGGAGTAGCCAAAAACATTCAGTACTTC. It translates to CASSPGTGVAKNIQYF. Based on the CDR3 plus reference TRBV7-2 and TRBJ2-4, the full variable domain is GAGVSQSPSNKVTEKGKDVELRCDPISGHTALYWYRQSLGQGLEFLIYFQGNSAPDKSGLPSDRFSAERTGGSVSTLTIQRTQQEDSAVYLCASSPGTGVAKNIQYFGAGTRLSVL.

This clone was observed a single time. The chain has TRBV7-8 and TRBJ2-4; D uncertain. V was cut by 2 bases and J by 0 bases, with 14 bases left in between. The CDR3 consists of 17 residues. Germline assignment: CDR1 SGHVS and CDR2 FQNEAQ. The CDR3 loop reads CASSLSGLEVAKNIQYF. CDR3 coding DNA: TGTGCCAGCAGCTTAAGTGGTTTGGAAGTAGCCAAAAACATTCAGTACTTC.

The genes are TRBV6-1 and TRBJ2-3; 7 bases fit TRBD2. Germline V gene lookup returns CDR1 MNHNS and CDR2 SASEGT. The CDR3 consists of 18 residues. V trimming: 3 bases; J trimming: 0 bases; junction bases outside the gene matches: 12. CDR3 nucleotides: TGTGCCAGCAGTGACCGACCCCCCGGACTAGTAAGCACAGATACGCAGTATTTT. Protein sequence: CASSDRPPGLVSTDTQYF.

The V and J genes are TRBV28 and TRBJ2-4, with a weak D call TRBD1 (6 bases). Trimming removed 9 bases at V and 7 bases at J, with 19 bases between. CDR1 MDHEN and CDR2 SYDVKM come from the germline V gene. The CDR3 length is 14 residues. CDR3 in amino acids: CASYPGAGWNIQYF. In nucleotides, the CDR3 is TGTGCCAGTTACCCAGGGGCAGGCTGGAACATTCAGTACTTC.

This chain joins TRBV19 and TRBJ2-7; 8 bases are a match to TRBD1. Per the germline V gene, CDR1 is LNHDA and CDR2 is SQIVND (reference sequence). The CDR3 has 13 amino acids. V lost 4 bases to trimming and J lost 5 bases; unmatched junction nucleotides: 4. The CDR3 sequence: CASSKAGGDEQYF. CDR3 in DNA: TGTGCCAGTAGTAAGGCAGGGGGCGACGAGCAGTACTTC.

The CDR3 DNA sequence: TGTGCCAGCGCACTGTCGGGGACAAACACTGAAGCTTTCTTT. Protein product: CASALSGTNTEAFF. The chain employs TRBV28 and TRBJ1-1, with D perhaps TRBD1 (6 bases). The V gene's germline CDR1 is MDHEN and CDR2 SYDVKM. The CDR3 has 14 residues. V lost 8 bases and J lost 2, with 15 bases in between.

This clone was picked up a small number of times. The CDR3 region is CASSPATRGTEAFF. The CDR3, as DNA: TGTGCCAGTAGTCCGGCCACACGGGGCACTGAAGCTTTCTTT. The V gene is TRBV19, the J gene TRBJ1-1; no clear D gene. In germline, CDR1 is LNHDA, CDR2 SQIVND (reference sequence). Trimming took off 5 bases at V and 4 bases at J, with 14 bases between the two ends. The CDR3 has 14 residues.

The genes are TRBV6-1 and TRBJ1-4, with TRBD1 as a possible D gene (6 bases). The CDR3 is 14 residues long. Looked up from germline, CDR1 is MNHNS and CDR2 is SASEGT. V was clipped by 8 bases and J by 5 bases, with 15 bases between them. CDR3 sequence: CASVMDRQNEKLFF. CDR3 in DNA: TGTGCCAGCGTTATGGACAGACAGAATGAAAAACTGTTTTTT.

V usage is TRBV5-6 and J usage is TRBJ1-6; D unclear. CDR1 SGHDT and CDR2 YYEEEE come from the germline V gene. CDR3 length: 14 residues. V dropped 1 base and J dropped 5 bases, with 7 bases sitting between them. Here the CDR3 reads CASSLSQHNSPLHF. The CDR3 DNA reads as TGTGCCAGCAGCTTGTCTCAACATAATTCACCCCTCCACTTT.

This chain joins TRBV9 and TRBJ2-1; D is perhaps TRBD1 (6 bases). Germline CDR1 reads SGDLS; CDR2 reads YYNGEE. Trimming stripped 0 bases from V and 1 base from J, with 17 bases between. This CDR3 is built from 18 residues. This CDR3 reads CASSVGNMGATSYNEQFF. CDR3 nucleotides: TGTGCCAGCAGCGTAGGGAATATGGGGGCTACGTCCTACAATGAGCAGTTCTTC.

The gene calls are TRBV6-5 and TRBJ1-6; the D gene is possibly TRBD1 (6 bases). The CDR3 runs 13 residues. Trimming shortened V by 6 bases and J by 9 bases, and 12 bases separated the two germline ends. CDR1 and CDR2 (germline): MNHEY, SVGAGI. The CDR3 here is CASREGGTSPLHF. CDR3 nucleotide sequence: TGTGCCAGCAGAGAGGGGGGGACTTCACCCCTCCACTTT.

The V gene is TRBV19, the J gene TRBJ2-1; 12 bases align to TRBD1. The V segment lost 5 bases and the J segment 8 bases; nucleotides outside the gene matches: 7. CDR1 is LNHDA, CDR2 SQIVND, per germline (reference sequence). The CDR3 covers 15 residues. Here the CDR3 DNA reads TGTGCCAGTAGTCCCAGGGACAGGGGGCGCGATGAGCAGTTCTTC. The encoded protein is CASSPRDRGRDEQFF.

This rearrangement joins TRBV19 to TRBJ1-2; the match to TRBD1 covers 9 bases. CDR3 length: 14 amino acids. CDR1 LNHDA and CDR2 SQIVND come from the germline V gene (reference sequence). Unmatched junction bases numbered 7, after V lost 3 bases and J lost 8 bases. The DNA for the CDR3 is TGTGCCAGTAGTATTCCCGGGACAGGGAGGGGCTACACCTTC. This sequence encodes CASSIPGTGRGYTF.

This sequence joins TRBV4-2 and TRBJ2-1; a possible D gene is TRBD2 (5 bases). V was pared by 0 bases and J by 9 bases, with 12 bases between. In germline, CDR1 is LGHNA, CDR2 YNFKEQ. The CDR3 contains 14 residues. In DNA, the CDR3 is TGTGCCAGCAGCCAAGAAACCGGACGGGGTGAGCAGTTCTTC. It encodes CASSQETGRGEQFF.

The gene calls are TRBV7-3 and TRBJ2-2; the D call may be TRBD1 or TRBD2 (5 bases each). Trimming stripped 1 base from V and 5 bases from J, with 14 bases between. The germline V gene has CDR1 SGHTA and CDR2 FQGTGA. This CDR3 is built from 16 residues. Here the CDR3 reads CASSLIAGSGTGELFF. The CDR3 bases are TGTGCCAGCAGCTTAATAGCAGGGTCGGGGACCGGGGAGCTGTTTTTT.

CDR3 nucleotides: TGTGCCAGCACCCTTCACACTGAAGCTTTCTTT. Protein product: CASTLHTEAFF. The chain is built from TRBV28 and TRBJ1-1; no reliable D call. Germline V gene lookup returns CDR1 MDHEN and CDR2 SYDVKM. The CDR3 is 11 residues long. The ends were cut back, 7 bases at V and 3 bases at J, with 6 bases in the middle.

CDR3 coding DNA: TGTGCCAGCAGCCATGGACTAGCGGAGCAAGAGACCCAGTACTTC. Residues: CASSHGLAEQETQYF. The V call is TRBV9, the J call TRBJ2-5, with 10 nucleotides matching TRBD2. The CDR3 runs 15 residues. Germline V gene data show CDR1 as SGDLS and CDR2 as YYNGEE. The J segment lost 2 bases and the V segment lost 4 bases, leaving 5 bases of the junction unmatched.

This clone was recorded once. The chain uses TRBV2 and TRBJ2-3, with 9 bases that match TRBD2. The V gene's germline CDR1 is SNHLY and CDR2 FYNNEI. The CDR3 is made up of 14 amino acids. V shed 3 bases, J shed 5 bases, and the junction held 3 bases outside the gene matches. The CDR3 protein is CASSEEAGGDTQYF. The DNA of the CDR3 is TGTGCCAGCAGTGAGGAAGCGGGAGGAGATACGCAGTATTTT.

CDR3 coding DNA: TGTGCCAGCAGTGAGGGGACCTACGAGCAGTACTTC. Translation: CASSEGTYEQYF. The V and J genes are TRBV28 and TRBJ2-7; possibly TRBD1 or TRBD2 for D (5 bases each). Trimming shortened V by 5 bases and J by 2 bases, and 7 bases separated the two germline ends. In germline, CDR1 is MDHEN, CDR2 SYDVKM. The length of the CDR3 is 12 residues.